This T cell receptor beta chain was captured by sequencing in a study of cytomegalovirus exposure and HLA in healthy donors. This CDR3 region has 14 residues. Germline V CDR1 and CDR2: SGHAT, FQDESV (reference sequence). Trimming cost V 5 bases and J 5 bases, with 15 bases left between them. Only in-frame clones appear in the TCRdb table, and some are missing; sequencing was by immunoSEQ multiplex PCR. The sample yields 35,000 to 40,000 clones, about 93% seen once. Regarding this clone: The antigen is unknown.

Regarding the study as a whole: Through in vitro validation, three CMV-associated chains were shown to be specific for CMV antigens. That first-cohort TCR clusters tended to co-occur in the 120 or so validation repertoires was found in a later analysis.

This sequence originates from a man between 18 and 35 years old in good health and CMV-seronegative. The sequencing sample was made of PBMCs. V gene TRBV11-1 combines with J gene TRBJ1-1, with D possibly TRBD1 on 6 matching bases. The CDR3, as DNA: TGTGCCAGCAGCATCAACAGGGTACGTACTGAAGCTTTCTTT. This gives the protein CASSINRVRTEAFF.